Shown below are 5 T cell receptor beta chains from a single sample sequenced in a study of T cells in Graves' hyperthyroidism and ophthalmopathy (dated by TCRdb to between 2018 and 2020). Receptor libraries were prepared by multiplex PCR. Sequenced on an Illumina HiSeq 2000. Amplification of TCR beta CDR3 regions was carried out from RNA transcripts. The TCR CDR3 was subjected to a first round of RT-PCR using the HTBI primer set and the Qiagen OneStep RT-PCR kit. TCRdb reprocessing: public reads trimmed at Q25 with fastp, clones called with MiXCR, in-frame beta chains kept. Identical CDR3 proteins give one entry, which carries the most common genes and DNA. The sample records a few hundred thousand distinct CDR3 sequences, approximately 14% of which are singletons. The ten largest make up 5% to 6% of the sample. Sequenced input: blood. The receptors stem from a woman aged 18-29 years with Graves' hyperthyroidism.

This clonotype came up many times. V is TRBV5-1 and J is TRBJ2-7; D may be TRBD1 or TRBD2 (5 bases each). This CDR3 is 15 amino acids long. Germline assignment: CDR1 SGHRS and CDR2 YFSETQ. The V and J ends lost 4 bases and 2 bases respectively, with 16 bases between them. The CDR3, as DNA: TGCGCCAGCAGCCCACTAAGGACGGGACCCTACGAGCAGTACTTC. Translation gives CASSPLRTGPYEQYF.

This clonotype was seen ten or more times. The chain has TRBV5-1 and TRBJ2-1; 8 bases line up with TRBD2. Germline lookup yields CDR1 SGHRS and CDR2 YFSETQ. The CDR3 loop spans 16 amino acids. V dropped 7 bases and J dropped 0; count of bases not matched to a gene: 9. CDR3 sequence (DNA): TGCGCCAGCGCTGAACTAGCGGCGAACTCCTACAATGAGCAGTTCTTC. It specifies CASAELAANSYNEQFF.

About this clonotype itself: At one of its ends the junction is not consistent with the germline gene, which may arise from a read error. The V call is TRBV6-4, the J call TRBJ2-1, with D unresolved. The CDR3 contains 13 residues. CDR1 MRHNA and CDR2 SNTAGT come from the germline V gene. The CDR3 sequence is CASSYSFGEEQFF. DNA of the CDR3: TGTGCCAGCAGTTACTCCTTTGGCGAGGAGCAGTTCTTC.

This clonotype appeared once. The CDR3 DNA follows: TGCGCCAGCAGCCTCAGACCTAATGAAAAACTGTTTTTT. Protein: CASSLRPNEKLFF. The J gene is TRBJ1-4, the V gene TRBV5-1; D ambiguous. There are 13 residues in the CDR3. Germline-derived CDR1 and CDR2 are SGHRS and YFSETQ. Trimming removed 4 bases from V and 3 bases from J, with 7 bases in between.

This clonotype was counted ten times or more. This chain joins TRBV6-2 or TRBV6-3 and TRBJ2-1; 10 bases line up with TRBD2. With V trimmed by 0 bases and J by 7 bases, 9 bases remained unmatched. Germline lookup yields CDR1 MNHEY and CDR2 SVGEGT. CDR3 length equals 17 residues. The CDR3 region has the DNA TGTGCCAGCAGTTACTCGAACCTAGCGGGAGTCCATAATGAGCAGTTCTTC. As protein: CASSYSNLAGVHNEQFF.